A selection of T cell receptor beta chains follows, all from one sample in a study of blood T cell repertoires in COVID-19. Assay used: immunoSEQ multiplex PCR; TCRdb lists only in-frame clones, some missing. The sample yields fewer than 400,000 clones, about 85% seen once. Sequences were obtained from PBMCs or T cells enriched from blood (not recorded which). These receptors all stem from a woman under 40 who had been exposed to COVID-19. The conserved cysteine and the conserved F or W are not part of the CDR3 here.

V: TRBV7-7
CDR3: ASSLQRRGGQETQY

V: TRBV19
CDR3: ASSTRSNGETQY

V: TRBV27
CDR3: ASSSTTVQGDQPQH

V: TRBV7-9
CDR3: ASGSGGDTQY

V: TRBV27
CDR3: ASASLALALDEKLF

V: TRBV4-1
CDR3: ASSQAGREAF

V: TRBV25-1
CDR3: ASSDRYEQY

V: TRBV7-9
CDR3: ASSSSTENYEQY

V: TRBV10-3
CDR3: AISDPTGMNTEAF

V: TRBV7-9
CDR3: ASSERTDNTEAF

V: TRBV2
CDR3: ASIGTSGRVTGELF

V: TRBV9
CDR3: ASSVEISVRSYEQY

V: TRBV28
CDR3: ATTNTLAGSEQY

V: TRBV7-8
CDR3: ASSPSNEQF

V: TRBV19
CDR3: ASSRGSVGTVYGYT

V: TRBV3-1/TRBV3-2
CDR3: ASSLTSGTEAF

V: TRBV7-6
CDR3: ASSLELLAGVNTDTQY

V: TRBV27
CDR3: ASSPSLSSYNSPLH

V: TRBV27
CDR3: ASSLIWGRVDGYT

V: TRBV12-3/TRBV12-4
CDR3: ASKTFPYNEQF

V: TRBV18
CDR3: ASSLMDRALRETQY

V: TRBV3-1/TRBV3-2
CDR3: ASSYRSGPGTQY

V: TRBV7-3
CDR3: ASSALRAGGDNEQF

V: TRBV18
CDR3: ASSHRPFSTANEKLF

V: TRBV27
CDR3: ASGGGNEQF

V: TRBV28
CDR3: ASSFRGRGSGANVLT

V: TRBV28
CDR3: ASSPGGNNQPQH